These 32 T cell receptor beta chains were sequenced from one sample in a study of tumor and adjacent non-tumor tissue in lung cancer. The library came from three nested PCR rounds adapted from ARM-PCR protocols. One entry per CDR3 protein, called by TCRdb with MiXCR from the multiplex PCR reads. The table records 70,000 to 90,000 distinct CDR3 sequences, roughly 80% of them present only once. This sample's RNA came from whole unsorted tissue. The sample was lung tumor tissue. These receptors all stem from a woman aged 45-60 years with non-small cell lung cancer.

This chain links TRBV12-3 or TRBV12-4 with TRBJ2-1; D is perhaps TRBD1 (6 bases). This CDR3 is built from 14 residues. V lost 2 bases, J lost 9 bases, and 14 bases lay in between. CDR3 region: CASSLWQGLREQFF. The CDR3 nucleotides read TGTGCCAGCAGTTTATGGCAGGGGCTACGTGAGCAGTTCTTC.

The chain carries TRBV20-1 and TRBJ2-2; D call uncertain. Trimming stripped 2 bases from V and 8 bases from J, with 12 bases between. CDR3 length: 13 amino acids. Germline CDR1 DFQATT, CDR2 SNEGSKA (reference sequence). The CDR3, as DNA: TGCAGTGCTAGATTCCTCCTCGAAGGGGAGCTGTTTTTT. The encoded protein is CSARFLLEGELFF.

This clonotype was detected only once. The CDR3 does not close with the conserved phenylalanine or tryptophan, likely indicating a read error. CDR3 region: CANSFTLVGTEAFY. CDR3 nucleotide sequence: TGTGCCAACAGTTTTACCCTGGTTGGCACTGAAGCTTTCTAT. V gene TRBV28 combines with J gene TRBJ1-1; no clear D gene. This CDR3 region has 14 residues. CDR1 is MDHEN and CDR2 is SYDVKM in the germline V gene.

This clonotype was seen more than once but under ten times. One junction end does not reproduce the germline sequence, and a read error may be involved. This sequence joins TRBV11-2 and TRBJ2-7, with 10 bases identical to TRBD2. This CDR3 contains 16 residues. The germline V gene encodes CDR1 SGHAT and CDR2 FQNNGV. The CDR3 region is CASRLRGLAVSDEHYF. In DNA, the CDR3 is TGTGCCAGTAGGCTAAGAGGACTAGCGGTCTCGGACGAGCATTATTTC.

This clonotype has just a few counts. The conserved final phenylalanine or tryptophan is absent from the CDR3, which likely points to a read error. No DNA is shown, since the ends of the CDR3 on it are uncertain; the CDR3 is the one TCRdb lists. The rearrangement joins TRBV29-1 to TRBJ2-1; TRBD1, the table's D call, was not compared with the DNA. Germline CDR1 and CDR2: SQVTM and ANQGSEA. The CDR3 is made up of 10 amino acids, end residues included. CDR3 sequence reads: CSAGGTEQLL.

In regard to this clonotype: A read error may account for a junction end that differs from germline. The rearrangement uses TRBV20-1 and TRBJ2-2; 8 positions agree with TRBD2. Germline V gene sequence: CDR1 DFQATT, CDR2 SNEGSKA (reference sequence). The CDR3 loop spans 14 amino acids. The CDR3 here is CTASHSGISGELFF. Written as DNA, the CDR3 is TGCACTGCTAGTCATAGCGGGATTTCCGGGGAGCTGTTTTTT.

A note on this clonotype: One end of the junction does not line up with germline, which may come from a read error. The V and J genes are TRBV6-6 and TRBJ1-4; D not certain. CDR3 size: 15 residues. Germline V lookup: CDR1 MNHNY, CDR2 SVGAGI (reference sequence). Written as DNA, the CDR3 is TGTGCCAACAGTTCTCCCCGAGTGGTTAATGAAAAACTGTTTTTT. Encoded protein: CANSSPRVVNEKLFF.

For this clonotype: The junction does not match germline at one end; this may be a read error. The chain combines TRBV18 with TRBJ2-7; no clear D gene. There are 14 residues in the CDR3. Germline CDR1 reads KGHSH; CDR2 reads LQKENI. The CDR3: CASSPSSEGYEQHF. CDR3 bases: TGTGCCAGCTCACCAAGCTCCGAAGGCTACGAGCAGCACTTC.

In regard to this clonotype: The CDR3 does not close with the conserved phenylalanine or tryptophan, likely indicating a read error. Because the CDR3's place on the DNA is in doubt, the DNA is left out and the CDR3 is given as listed by TCRdb. The rearrangement joins TRBV11-2 to TRBJ2-7; the table's D gene call, TRBD1, was not cross checked with the DNA. Germline lookup yields CDR1 SGHAT and CDR2 FQNNGV. The CDR3 is 15 amino acids in total, end residues counted. The chain's CDR3 is CAISLVPGGIGEQYS.

This clonotype was found once. One end of the junction does not line up with germline, which may come from a read error. The chain employs TRBV24-1 and TRBJ2-1; 7 bases are a match to TRBD2. The germline V gene encodes CDR1 KGHDR and CDR2 SFDVKD. The CDR3 length is 12 residues. The CDR3 protein is CATNDLSGGQFF. CDR3 in DNA: TGTGCCACCAATGATTTATCGGGAGGGCAGTTCTTC.

By its share, this clonotype is medium-sized. This rearrangement joins TRBV28 to TRBJ2-1, with 14 bases aligning to TRBD2. Germline values: CDR1 MDHEN, CDR2 SYDVKM. The CDR3 is made up of 15 amino acids. Unmatched junction bases numbered 4, after V lost 6 bases and J lost 6 bases. This chain's CDR3 is CASSGTSGSTNEQFF. Written as DNA, the CDR3 is TGTGCCAGCAGCGGGACTAGCGGGAGCACCAATGAGCAGTTCTTC.

As to this clonotype: An end of the junction does not agree with germline; a read error may underlie this. This chain connects TRBV12-3 or TRBV12-4 to TRBJ2-5, with 8 bases fitting TRBD1. This CDR3 comprises 14 residues. As DNA, the CDR3 is TGTGCCAGCAGGCCGGGACAGGATTGGGAGACCCAGTGCTTC. Translating it yields CASRPGQDWETQCF.

With regard to this clonotype: The missing conserved phenylalanine or tryptophan at the end of this CDR3 makes a read error likely. J is TRBJ2-3 and V is TRBV28, with TRBD2 identical over 12 bases. Looked up from germline, CDR1 is MDHEN and CDR2 is SYDVKM. This CDR3 spans 18 amino acids. CDR3 amino acids: CAGSHPSGRAVGTDMQYL. CDR3 nucleotides: TGTGCCGGCAGTCACCCTAGCGGGAGGGCAGTGGGCACAGATATGCAGTATTTA.

The rearrangement uses TRBV30 and TRBJ2-1, with 8 positions matching TRBD1. Germline V lookup: CDR1 GTSNPN, CDR2 SVGIG (reference sequence). This CDR3 has 15 residues. Germline trimming cut 2 bases from V and 6 bases from J; bases unmatched to any gene: 9. The DNA of the CDR3 is TGTGCCTGGAGTACTCCGGGACAGGACGGCAATGAGCAGTTCTTC. It encodes CAWSTPGQDGNEQFF. Together with reference TRBV30 and TRBJ2-1, the CDR3 gives the full variable domain: SQTIHQWPATLVQPVGSPLSLECTVEGTSNPNLYWYRQAAGRGLQLLFYSVGIGQISSEVPQNLSASRPQDRQFILSSKKLLLSDSGFYLCAWSTPGQDGNEQFFGPGTRLTVL.

On this clonotype: The junction shows a germline mismatch at one end, possibly a read error. The genes are TRBV20-1 and TRBJ1-6; tentative D call: TRBD1 (5 bases). The CDR3 runs 20 residues. The V gene's germline CDR1 is DFQATT and CDR2 SNEGSKA (reference sequence). CDR3 in amino acids: CSVRRIGVVSRAEQGSPLHF. CDR3 nucleotide sequence: TGTAGTGTTCGACGGATTGGGGTCGTGTCTCGGGCGGAGCAGGGATCGCCCCTCCACTTT.

Of note for this clonotype: One junction end disagrees with the germline gene, perhaps due to a read error. This chain connects TRBV11-2 to TRBJ2-7; D uncertain. The CDR3 spans 15 residues. Germline CDR1 and CDR2: SGHAT and FQNNGV. The CDR3 here is CASSLAVDPSYERYF. In DNA form, the CDR3 reads TGTGCCAGCAGCTTAGCGGTGGACCCATCCTACGAGCGGTACTTC.

Regarding this clonotype: One end of the junction is discordant with germline, which a read error may explain. The V and J genes are TRBV29-1 and TRBJ1-1, with D maybe TRBD1 (5 bases). The germline V gene has CDR1 SQVTM and CDR2 ANQGSEA. The CDR3 is 13 amino acids. For the CDR3, the DNA is TGTAGCGTTCGACAGCAGCTGAACACTGGAGCTTTCTTT. This sequence encodes CSVRQQLNTGAFF.

The J gene is TRBJ2-1, the V gene TRBV28; TRBD2 aligns across 7 bases. The CDR3 covers 18 residues. The trim removed 8 bases at V and 9 bases at J, leaving 25 bases unmatched. Germline CDR1 and CDR2: MDHEN and SYDVKM. CDR3 DNA sequence: TGTGCCAGCGCTAAACGTGGGGGTTTCGGCGGGAGAAGGGGTGAGCAGTTCTTC. The encoded protein is CASAKRGGFGGRRGEQFF. Together with reference TRBV28 and TRBJ2-1, the CDR3 gives the full variable domain: DVKVTQSSRYLVKRTGEKVFLECVQDMDHENMFWYRQDPGLGLRLIYFSYDVKMKEKGDIPEGYSVSREKKERFSLILESASTNQTSMYLCASAKRGGFGGRRGEQFFGPGTRLTVL.

Remarks on this clonotype: At one end, the junction sequence differs from germline, possibly due to a read error. The rearrangement links TRBV28 to TRBJ2-1; tentative D call: TRBD2 (6 bases). The CDR3 runs 16 residues. Per the germline V gene, CDR1 is MDHEN and CDR2 is SYDVKM. CDR3 in DNA: TGCGCCAGCACCTCTCTGGGGGGTAGCTCCTACAATGAGCGGCTCTTC. This codes for CASTSLGGSSYNERLF.

This clonotype was detected only a few times. The CDR3 does not close with the conserved phenylalanine or tryptophan, likely indicating a read error. The genes are TRBV20-1 and TRBJ2-1; 7 bases fit TRBD2. This CDR3 region has 12 residues. In germline, CDR1 is DFQATT, CDR2 SNEGSKA (reference sequence). This CDR3 reads CSATPRGNEQFL. The CDR3 nucleotides read TGCAGTGCTACTCCGCGGGGGAATGAACAGTTCCTC.

Concerning this clonotype: A much larger clonotype is one base distant, so this may be a read error. The chain employs TRBV5-4 and TRBJ2-7, with 11 bases fitting TRBD2. CDR1 and CDR2 from the germline V gene are SGHNT and YYREEE (reference sequence). The CDR3 sequence is 16 residues long. The CDR3 bases are TGTGTCAGCAGCTACATAGCGGGAGGGTTGTCCTACGAGCAGTACTTC. It codes for CVSSYIAGGLSYEQYF.

This clonotype is labeled medium-sized. The J gene is TRBJ2-3, the V gene TRBV4-1; 8 bases are shared with TRBD2. Trimming took 0 bases from V and 1 from J; bases not matched to a gene: 9. The CDR3 loop spans 18 amino acids. Germline CDR1 MGHRA, CDR2 YSYEKL. CDR3 in DNA: TGCGCCAGCAGCCAAGACCCCCCTCCGGGACTAGGCACAGATACGCAGTATTTT. Protein: CASSQDPPPGLGTDTQYF.

Comment on this clonotype: Germline and junction disagree at one end, which may indicate a read error. V gene TRBV20-1 combines with J gene TRBJ1-4, with a possible D match to TRBD1 (6 bases). The CDR3 covers 14 residues. CDR1 and CDR2 from the germline V gene are DFQATT and SNEGSKA (reference sequence). The CDR3 protein is CSARETGFYEKLFF. In DNA, the CDR3 is TGCAGTGCTAGAGAGACAGGTTTTTATGAAAAGCTGTTTTTT.

This clonotype occurred a few times. The CDR3: CASTPLEGLVHNEQFF. The CDR3, as DNA: TGCGCCAGCACCCCACTCGAAGGATTGGTTCACAATGAGCAGTTCTTC. The chain links TRBV5-1 to TRBJ2-1; D unresolved. The CDR3 runs to 16 residues. From germline, CDR1 is SGHRS and CDR2 YFSETQ. V was cut by 6 bases and J by 5 bases, with 21 bases left in between.

V and J are TRBV20-1 and TRBJ2-4; TRBD2 aligns across 9 bases. The CDR3 covers 16 residues. CDR1 and CDR2 from the germline V gene are DFQATT and SNEGSKA (reference sequence). CDR3 region: CLALGFSGSGGNIQYF. The CDR3 nucleotides are TGCCTTGCCCTGGGGTTTAGCGGGAGTGGTGGTAACATTCAGTACTTC.

Concerning this clonotype itself: A much larger clonotype is one base distant, so this may be a read error. V and J are TRBV7-9 and TRBJ2-1, with 7 bases identical to TRBD2. CDR1 and CDR2 (germline): SEHNR, FQNEAQ (reference sequence). This CDR3 has 16 amino acids. This chain's CDR3 is CASSLGFGGRGNVQFF. The CDR3 DNA follows: TGTGCCAGCAGCTTAGGTTTCGGCGGGAGAGGCAATGTGCAGTTCTTC.

The chain recombines TRBV4-3 with TRBJ1-5; D is unresolved. The V gene's germline CDR1 is LGHNA and CDR2 YSLEER. The CDR3 covers 18 residues. Trimming shortened V by 3 bases and J by 1 base, and 19 bases separated the two germline ends. The CDR3 reads CASSQVIGAGGSNQPQHF. The CDR3 bases are TGCGCCAGCAGCCAGGTGATAGGCGCAGGAGGGAGCAATCAGCCCCAGCATTTT.

This clonotype appeared a few times. The junction shows a germline mismatch at one end, possibly a read error. The CDR3 region has the DNA TGTACCAGCAGTCTAGGTGGGAACTACGAGCAGTACTTC. Protein sequence: CTSSLGGNYEQYF. This sequence joins TRBV11-1 and TRBJ2-7; the D is unclear. This CDR3 region has 13 residues. From germline, CDR1 is SGHAT and CDR2 FQDESV (reference sequence).

The sample holds a few counts of this clonotype. The CDR3 DNA sequence: TGTGCCACGAGTAAGGCCAGTATCAGATCCTACAATGAGCAGTTCTTC. Protein: CATSKASIRSYNEQFF. The chain is built from TRBV24-1 and TRBJ2-1; D not certain. The CDR3 totals 16 residues. V was shortened by 10 bases and J by 1 base, with 19 bases between the two germline ends. Per germline, CDR1 KGHDR and CDR2 SFDVKD.

With respect to this clonotype: This may stem from a read error, because a much larger clone lies one nucleotide away. The chain combines TRBV5-1 with TRBJ1-1; D gene ambiguous. CDR1 SGHRS and CDR2 YFSETQ come from the germline V gene. Between the trimmed V and J ends, which lost 5 bases and 11 bases, there was a span of 19 bases. This CDR3 region has 13 residues. Here the CDR3 reads CASRRGTEDGAFF. The DNA for the CDR3 is TGCGCCAGCAGAAGAGGAACGGAGGATGGGGCTTTCTTT.

Comments on this clonotype: Compared with germline, one end of the junction differs, possibly owing to a read error. The chain links TRBV28 to TRBJ2-3; maybe TRBD2 (6 bases). This CDR3 comprises 12 residues. The germline V gene encodes CDR1 MDHEN and CDR2 SYDVKM. Here the CDR3 DNA reads TGTGCCAGCGCCTTGGGGGGAGATACGCAATACTTT. Translated: CASALGGDTQYF.

Comments on this clonotype: Mismatch with germline at one junction end may stem from a read error. The V call is TRBV11-1, the J call TRBJ2-3; 9 positions match TRBD1. The CDR3 has 13 amino acids. Germline V CDR1 and CDR2: SGHAT, FQDESV (reference sequence). CDR3 coding DNA: TGTGACAGCGTAGGGACAGGGATGGATACGCAGTATTTT. The encoded protein is CDSVGTGMDTQYF.